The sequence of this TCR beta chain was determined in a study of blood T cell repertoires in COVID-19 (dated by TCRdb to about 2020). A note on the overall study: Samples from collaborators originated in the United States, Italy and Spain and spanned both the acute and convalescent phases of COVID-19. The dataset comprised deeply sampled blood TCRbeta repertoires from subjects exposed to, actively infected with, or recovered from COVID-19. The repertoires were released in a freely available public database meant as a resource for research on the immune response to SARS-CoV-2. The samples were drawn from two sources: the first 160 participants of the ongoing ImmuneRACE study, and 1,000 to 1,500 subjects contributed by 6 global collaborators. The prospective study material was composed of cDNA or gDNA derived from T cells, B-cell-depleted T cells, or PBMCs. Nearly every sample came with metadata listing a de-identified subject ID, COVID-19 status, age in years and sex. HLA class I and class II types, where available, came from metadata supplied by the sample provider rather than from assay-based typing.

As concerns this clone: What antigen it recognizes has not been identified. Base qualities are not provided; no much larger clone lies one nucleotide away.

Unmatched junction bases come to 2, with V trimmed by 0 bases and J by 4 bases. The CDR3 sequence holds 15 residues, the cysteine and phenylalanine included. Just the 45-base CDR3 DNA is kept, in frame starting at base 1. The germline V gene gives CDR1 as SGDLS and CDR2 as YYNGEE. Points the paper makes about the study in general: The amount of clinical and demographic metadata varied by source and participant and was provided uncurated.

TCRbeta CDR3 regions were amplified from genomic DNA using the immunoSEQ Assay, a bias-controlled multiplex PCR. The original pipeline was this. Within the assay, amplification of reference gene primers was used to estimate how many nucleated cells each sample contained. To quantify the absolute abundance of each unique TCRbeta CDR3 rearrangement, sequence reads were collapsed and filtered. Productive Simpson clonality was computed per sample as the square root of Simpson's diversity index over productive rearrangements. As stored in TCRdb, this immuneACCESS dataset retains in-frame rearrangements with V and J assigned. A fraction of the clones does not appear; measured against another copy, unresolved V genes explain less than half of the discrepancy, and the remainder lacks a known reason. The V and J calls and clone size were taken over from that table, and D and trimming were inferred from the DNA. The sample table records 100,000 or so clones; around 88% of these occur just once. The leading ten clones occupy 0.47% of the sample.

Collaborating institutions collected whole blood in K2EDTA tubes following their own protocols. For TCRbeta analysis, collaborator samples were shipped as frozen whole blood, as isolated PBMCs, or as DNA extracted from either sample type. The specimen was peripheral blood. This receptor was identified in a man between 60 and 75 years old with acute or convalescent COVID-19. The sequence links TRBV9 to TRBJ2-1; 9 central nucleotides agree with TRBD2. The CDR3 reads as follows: CASSVVTSGYNEQFF. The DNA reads TGTGCCAGCAGCGTAGTGACTAGCGGATACAATGAGCAGTTCTTC.